This T cell receptor (beta chain) was captured by sequencing in a study of control samples from healthy donors and cancer patients. There are 12 residues in the CDR3. Germline V CDR1 and CDR2: SNHLY, FYNNEI. With 7 bases removed from V and 4 bases from J, the gap between germline ends came to 7 bases. Assay: immunoSEQ multiplex PCR; the TCRdb copy retains only in-frame clones and omits some. The sample has about 100,000 clones; 80% to 95% are singletons. Sequenced input: blood. This TCR was sampled from a man between 18 and 29 years old in good health. V gene TRBV2 combines with J gene TRBJ1-4; D gene ambiguous. The CDR3 nucleotides read TGTGCCAGCAATGGGGTTAATGAAAAACTGTTTTTT. Its translation is CASNGVNEKLFF.